The 32 T cell receptor beta chains below were found in one sample sequenced in a study of control samples from healthy donors and cancer patients. Method: immunoSEQ multiplex PCR; TCRdb's copy keeps in-frame clones and lacks some. This sample's clone table lists approximately 190,000 clones. Material for sequencing was blood. The source is a woman between 25 and 40 years old in good health.

The genes are TRBV2 and TRBJ2-2; 9 nucleotides align to TRBD1. The germline V gene encodes CDR1 SNHLY and CDR2 FYNNEI. J gave up 2 bases and V 3 bases, and 7 bases lay outside the gene matches. CDR3 size: 17 residues. DNA of the CDR3: TGTGCCAGCAGTGATGGGGGGACAGGGCTAAACACCGGGGAGCTGTTTTTT. This codes for CASSDGGTGLNTGELFF.

J is TRBJ2-7 and V is TRBV18; the D is unclear. CDR1 KGHSH and CDR2 LQKENI come from the germline V gene. The CDR3 runs 12 residues. Between the trimmed V and J ends, which lost 2 bases and 3 bases, there was a span of 5 bases. The CDR3 protein is CASSPNGYEQYF. CDR3 in DNA: TGTGCCAGCTCACCAAATGGCTACGAGCAGTACTTC.

This chain links TRBV9 with TRBJ1-4; 8 bases align to TRBD1. V trimming: 0 bases; J trimming: 8 bases; junction bases outside the gene matches: 6. CDR3 length: 15 amino acids. Germline-derived CDR1 and CDR2 are SGDLS and YYNGEE. The CDR3 DNA reads TGTGCCAGCAGCGTAGAGGGACAGGAGCCCGAAAAACTGTTTTTT. As protein: CASSVEGQEPEKLFF.

This chain links TRBV15 with TRBJ2-1; D gene unclear. Germline V gene data show CDR1 as LNHNV and CDR2 as YYDKDF (reference sequence). V shed 3 bases and J shed 7 bases, with 16 bases lying between them. CDR3 length: 15 amino acids. The DNA for the CDR3 is TGTGCCACCAGCAGGACACCCGGTCCGAGGAATGAGCAGTTCTTC. As protein: CATSRTPGPRNEQFF.

This rearrangement joins TRBV4-2 to TRBJ1-3; 7 nucleotides match TRBD1. The CDR3 has 17 amino acids. V lost 2 bases, J lost 0 bases, and 7 bases stayed unmatched. Germline V gives CDR1 LGHNA, CDR2 YNFKEQ. The CDR3 DNA follows: TGTGCCAGCAGCCAACAGGGACAGCCGTTCTCTGGAAACACCATATATTTT. Residues: CASSQQGQPFSGNTIYF.

The V call is TRBV10-3, the J call TRBJ2-3, with D unresolved. The CDR3 is 17 amino acids. Looked up from germline, CDR1 is ENHRY and CDR2 is SYGVKD. V was shortened by 3 bases and J by 2 bases, with 18 bases between the two germline ends. In DNA, the CDR3 is TGTGCCATCAGTGACCCCTCCCCTGGGCGGTTCACAGATACGCAGTATTTT. Its protein product is CAISDPSPGRFTDTQYF.

The chain is built from TRBV20-1 and TRBJ1-2, with a weak D call TRBD1 (5 bases). Germline values: CDR1 DFQATT, CDR2 SNEGSKA (reference sequence). V was clipped by 5 bases and J by 10 bases, with 14 bases between them. The CDR3 runs 11 residues. The chain's CDR3 is CSALSGLVYTF. Here the CDR3 DNA reads TGCAGTGCTCTCTCGGGGCTGGTCTACACCTTC.

V and J are TRBV5-4 and TRBJ2-7; 9 positions match TRBD1. Germline V gives CDR1 SGHNT, CDR2 YYREEE (reference sequence). CDR3 length: 13 residues. The trim removed 2 bases at V and 6 bases at J, leaving 3 bases unmatched. CDR3 DNA: TGTGCCAGCAGCTTCGGGACAGGGTTCGAGCAGTACTTC. Translating gives CASSFGTGFEQYF. Full variable domain (remainder filled in from reference TRBV5-4 and TRBJ2-7): ETGVTQSPTHLIKTRGQQVTLRCSSQSGHNTVSWYQQALGQGPQFIFQYYREEENGRGNFPPRFSGLQFPNYSSELNVNALELDDSALYLCASSFGTGFEQYFGPGTRLTVT.

The V call is TRBV4-1, the J call TRBJ1-2; TRBD1 matches at 9 bases. The CDR3 covers 15 residues. Germline V gives CDR1 MGHRA, CDR2 YSYEKL. J gave up 8 bases and V 3 bases, and 10 bases lay outside the gene matches. For the CDR3, the DNA is TGCGCCAGCAGCCAGGTCAAAGGGACAGGGCGCGGCTACACCTTC. Amino acids: CASSQVKGTGRGYTF.

The rearrangement links TRBV5-1 to TRBJ1-4, with TRBD1 matching 9 bases. V was clipped by 4 bases and J by 2 bases; unmatched bases: 6. The germline V gene encodes CDR1 SGHRS and CDR2 YFSETQ. CDR3 length equals 16 residues. The CDR3 sequence is CASSLRQGGTNEKLFF. The CDR3 DNA follows: TGCGCCAGCAGCCTTCGACAGGGGGGCACTAATGAAAAACTGTTTTTT.

The V and J genes are TRBV5-4 and TRBJ1-1; no clear D. With 0 bases removed from V and 5 bases from J, the gap between germline ends came to 2 bases. Germline V lookup: CDR1 SGHNT, CDR2 YYREEE (reference sequence). CDR3 length: 11 residues. The CDR3 DNA sequence: TGTGCCAGCAGCTTGGAAACTGAAGCTTTCTTT. Protein: CASSLETEAFF. The variable domain in full, completed from reference TRBV5-4 and TRBJ1-1, reads ETGVTQSPTHLIKTRGQQVTLRCSSQSGHNTVSWYQQALGQGPQFIFQYYREEENGRGNFPPRFSGLQFPNYSSELNVNALELDDSALYLCASSLETEAFFGQGTRLTVV.

V and J are TRBV19 and TRBJ1-1, with 9 bases aligning to TRBD1. This CDR3 is 14 amino acids long. Germline V gene lookup returns CDR1 LNHDA and CDR2 SQIVND (reference sequence). V dropped 4 bases and J dropped 4; count of bases not matched to a gene: 4. The CDR3 DNA is TGTGCCAGTAGTACTCCGGGACAGGGCACTGAAGCTTTCTTT. This codes for CASSTPGQGTEAFF.

The chain employs TRBV7-8 and TRBJ2-7, with 7 nucleotides matching TRBD1. J gave up 1 base and V 1 base, and 4 bases lay outside the gene matches. The length of the CDR3 is 15 residues. Germline V gene data show CDR1 as SGHVS and CDR2 as FQNEAQ. The CDR3 DNA follows: TGTGCCAGCAGCTTAGAAATGGGACAGTCCTACGAGCAGTACTTC. Amino acid sequence: CASSLEMGQSYEQYF. The variable domain in full, completed from reference TRBV7-8 and TRBJ2-7, reads GAGVSQSPRYKVAKRGQDVALRCDPISGHVSLFWYQQALGQGPEFLTYFQNEAQLDKSGLPSDRFFAERPEGSVSTLKIQRTQQEDSAVYLCASSLEMGQSYEQYFGPGTRLTVT.

V is TRBV2 and J is TRBJ1-1, with D unresolved. The length of the CDR3 is 11 residues. V was cut by 7 bases and J by 8 bases, with 11 bases left in between. The germline V gene encodes CDR1 SNHLY and CDR2 FYNNEI. The CDR3 sequence is CASTPRTEAFF. CDR3 DNA sequence: TGTGCCAGCACCCCGCGCACGGAAGCTTTCTTT. Together with reference TRBV2 and TRBJ1-1, the CDR3 gives the full variable domain: EPEVTQTPSHQVTQMGQEVILRCVPISNHLYFYWYRQILGQKVEFLVSFYNNEISEKSEIFDDQFSVERPDGSNFTLKIRSTKLEDSAMYFCASTPRTEAFFGQGTRLTVV.

The chain has TRBV11-1 and TRBJ2-5; D is unresolved. The CDR3 covers 14 residues. V lost 5 bases, J lost 3 bases, and 13 bases lay in between. Germline V gives CDR1 SGHAT, CDR2 FQDESV (reference sequence). The CDR3 region has the DNA TGTGCCAGCAGCCAACACATGGGTGAAGAGACCCAGTACTTC. Translation: CASSQHMGEETQYF.

This chain connects TRBV7-9 to TRBJ1-2; TRBD1 is a possible D gene (5 bases). With 5 bases removed from V and 6 bases from J, the gap between germline ends came to 7 bases. CDR3 length equals 11 residues. CDR1 and CDR2 from the germline V gene are SEHNR and FQNEAQ (reference sequence). This CDR3 is CASSGGNGYTF. The DNA for the CDR3 is TGTGCCAGCAGCGGGGGGAATGGCTACACCTTC.

V gene TRBV5-1 combines with J gene TRBJ1-6; TRBD1 aligns across 7 bases. This CDR3 is built from 15 residues. Trimming took 4 bases from V and 8 from J; bases not matched to a gene: 9. The V gene's germline CDR1 is SGHRS and CDR2 YFSETQ. The CDR3 loop reads CASSQKPGQHSPLHF. As DNA, the CDR3 is TGCGCCAGCAGCCAGAAACCGGGACAGCATTCACCCCTCCACTTT.

This CDR3 reads CASSQAGGTGANVLTF. CDR3 bases: TGTGCCAGCAGCCAGGCCGGGGGGACTGGGGCCAACGTCCTGACTTTC. The chain uses TRBV4-2 and TRBJ2-6; 7 bases are a match to TRBD2. The junction had 4 bases not matched to a gene; V was cut back by 3 bases and J by 2 bases. Germline V gives CDR1 LGHNA, CDR2 YNFKEQ. This CDR3 contains 16 residues.

The genes are TRBV2 and TRBJ1-1; D is uncertain. V shed 6 bases and J shed 0 bases, with 11 bases lying between them. The length of the CDR3 is 14 residues. Germline CDR1 is SNHLY and CDR2 is FYNNEI. The CDR3 region has the DNA TGTGCCAGCAGGGTACAGCCAATGAACACTGAAGCTTTCTTT. Translation gives CASRVQPMNTEAFF.

V gene TRBV5-1 combines with J gene TRBJ1-4; TRBD1 matches 7 bases. The CDR3 is 14 amino acids. V trimming: 3 bases; J trimming: 4 bases; junction bases outside the gene matches: 3. CDR1 is SGHRS, CDR2 YFSETQ, per germline. The CDR3 reads CASSSGQINEKLFF. Here the CDR3 DNA reads TGCGCCAGCAGCTCGGGACAGATTAATGAAAAACTGTTTTTT.

V is TRBV5-6 and J is TRBJ2-2; 11 nucleotides line up with TRBD1. The length of the CDR3 is 16 residues. V dropped 0 bases and J dropped 4; count of bases not matched to a gene: 2. Germline V CDR1 and CDR2: SGHDT, YYEEEE. The CDR3 loop is CASSLAGTGGTGELFF. The DNA of the CDR3 is TGTGCCAGCAGCTTGGCCGGGACAGGGGGCACCGGGGAGCTGTTTTTT.

The chain has TRBV7-2 and TRBJ2-6; D not certain. There are 17 residues in the CDR3. The germline CDR1 and CDR2 sequences are SGHTA and FQGNSA. V was shortened by 5 bases and J by 4 bases, with 18 bases between the two germline ends. CDR3 DNA: TGTGCCAGCAGCCCATCCAAAACGTACTCGGGGGCCAACGTCCTGACTTTC. Residues: CASSPSKTYSGANVLTF.

The V gene is TRBV4-3, the J gene TRBJ1-3; D unresolved. The germline gives CDR1 LGHNA, CDR2 YSLEER. The CDR3 is made up of 16 amino acids. Trimming removed 0 bases at V and 2 bases at J, with 11 bases between. CDR3 in amino acids: CASSQDTLVTGNTIYF. DNA for the CDR3: TGCGCCAGCAGCCAAGATACTCTAGTTACTGGAAACACCATATATTTT.

The genes are TRBV4-1 and TRBJ2-5, with no clear D. Looked up from germline, CDR1 is MGHRA and CDR2 is YSYEKL. The CDR3 runs 15 residues. V was trimmed by 1 base and J by 2 bases, leaving 11 bases between them. CDR3: CASSQVWSVQETQYF. DNA of the CDR3: TGCGCCAGCAGCCAAGTATGGAGCGTTCAAGAGACCCAGTACTTC.

The V call is TRBV3-1 (or the pseudogene TRBV3-2), the J call TRBJ1-2; D is unresolved. CDR1 is LGHDT and CDR2 is YNNKEL in the germline V gene (reference sequence). The CDR3 sequence is 14 residues long. The V end lost 4 bases, the J end lost 4 bases, and 13 bases lay between the germline ends. CDR3 protein: CASSPEGSSYGYTF. The CDR3 DNA is TGTGCCAGCAGCCCCGAGGGCAGTTCCTATGGCTACACCTTC.

The J gene is TRBJ2-7, the V gene TRBV10-1, with 8 positions matching TRBD1. The germline V gene encodes CDR1 WNHNN and CDR2 SYGVQD (reference sequence). The CDR3 is 16 amino acids. Trimming took 0 bases from V and 5 from J; bases not matched to a gene: 9. The CDR3 DNA follows: TGCGCCAGCAGTGAGTCGCGGGACAGGCTCGACGACGAGCAGTACTTC. Residues: CASSESRDRLDDEQYF.

The CDR3 spells CASSFLYEQYF. CDR3 bases: TGTGCCAGCAGTTTCCTCTACGAGCAGTACTTC. The rearrangement joins TRBV28 to TRBJ2-7; D unresolved. Trimming shortened V by 3 bases and J by 3 bases, and 3 bases separated the two germline ends. This CDR3 comprises 11 residues. The V gene's germline CDR1 is MDHEN and CDR2 SYDVKM. Filled out from reference TRBV28 and TRBJ2-7, the complete variable domain reads DVKVTQSSRYLVKRTGEKVFLECVQDMDHENMFWYRQDPGLGLRLIYFSYDVKMKEKGDIPEGYSVSREKKERFSLILESASTNQTSMYLCASSFLYEQYFGPGTRLTVT.

V usage is TRBV11-2 and J usage is TRBJ1-5; the D is unclear. Germline-derived CDR1 and CDR2 are SGHAT and FQNNGV. There are 14 residues in the CDR3. Trimming removed 1 base at V and 5 bases at J, with 9 bases between. The CDR3 loop reads CASSLGPFDQPQHF. CDR3 DNA: TGTGCCAGCAGCTTAGGGCCTTTTGATCAGCCCCAGCATTTT.

The chain links TRBV2 to TRBJ2-2; 8 bases map to TRBD2. The germline V gene encodes CDR1 SNHLY and CDR2 FYNNEI. The V gene end was trimmed by 6 bases and the J gene end by 6 bases; junction bases not matched to a gene: 9. This CDR3 comprises 15 residues. The chain's CDR3 is CASRFRTSSAGELFF. In DNA, the CDR3 is TGTGCCAGCAGGTTCAGGACTAGCAGCGCCGGGGAGCTGTTTTTT.

With regard to this clone: A read error may account for a junction end that differs from germline. V and J are TRBV7-2 and TRBJ2-7; 7 nucleotides agree with TRBD1. This CDR3 contains 12 residues. Germline CDR1 SGHTA, CDR2 FQGNSA. The CDR3 protein is CASRRGQVPLDF. Here the CDR3 DNA reads TGTGCCAGCAGGCGCGGACAGGTGCCCTTGGACTTC.

This rearrangement joins TRBV2 to TRBJ1-5; TRBD1 agrees at 8 bases. The trim removed 2 bases at V and 12 bases at J, leaving 9 bases unmatched. The CDR3 consists of 14 residues. Germline V gene data show CDR1 as SNHLY and CDR2 as FYNNEI. For the CDR3, the DNA is TGTGCCAGCAGTGAACTACAGGGGGTAGGGGACCAGCATTTT. Its protein product is CASSELQGVGDQHF.

As DNA, the CDR3 is TGTGCCAGCAGTTTATCACTAGCGGCCGAGCAGTACTTC. It yields the protein CASSLSLAAEQYF. The chain combines TRBV27 with TRBJ2-7; 8 nucleotides line up with TRBD2. Germline CDR1 MNHEY, CDR2 SMNVEV (reference sequence). Unmatched junction bases numbered 1, after V lost 0 bases and J lost 6 bases. The CDR3 extends over 13 amino acids.